The TCR beta chain described here comes from a study of lymphopenia after photon versus proton radiotherapy. As to this clone: Its antigen remains unknown.

Per germline, CDR1 GTSNPN and CDR2 SVGIG (reference sequence). V shed 5 bases and J shed 8 bases, with 15 bases lying between them. This CDR3 spans 12 amino acids. Sequenced by immunoSEQ multiplex PCR; TCRdb stores in-frame clones only, minus some. The data show 70,000 to 95,000 clones, around 88% seen once. Findings and limits, study-wide: Oligoclonal CD8+ Temra expansion after nadir drove photon patients' diversity drop. Better survival with proton therapy was suggested as possible, not demonstrated. In patients who died, overall survival fell as post-nadir TCR diversity dropped more. Photon-treated patients lost naive T cells and TCR diversity; proton-treated stayed stable.

This chain uses TRBV30 with TRBJ1-2; the D gene is possibly TRBD1 (6 bases). The source is a man between 60 and 75 years old with pancreatic cancer. Sequencing was performed on peripheral blood, taken from a patient treated with proton-based radiotherapy. The CDR3 sequence: CAWGKQGSGYTF. The CDR3 DNA reads TGTGCCTGGGGGAAACAGGGCTCCGGCTACACCTTC.